This paragraph reports one T cell receptor (beta chain). Using immunoSEQ multiplex PCR, the repertoire was profiled, and TCRdb retains in-frame clones only, with some absent. The repertoire holds about 160,000 clones, with roughly 95% as singletons. These data are taken from a study of control samples from healthy donors and cancer patients. This CDR3 has 16 residues. CDR1 is SGHDT and CDR2 is YYEEEE in the germline V gene. Deletions cut 2 bases from V and 0 bases from J, with 12 bases between. This chain uses TRBV5-6 with TRBJ2-4, with a weak D call TRBD1 (6 bases). The sequenced sample was blood. The sequence derives from a woman aged 30 to 39 in good health. The CDR3 loop is CASSLLGQIAKNIQYF. The CDR3 DNA reads TGTGCCAGCAGCTTATTAGGACAGATAGCCAAAAACATTCAGTACTTC.